The 23 T cell receptor beta chains below come from one sample, sequenced in a study of OX40 agonist ivuxolimab in advanced cancers. Using immunoSEQ multiplex PCR, the repertoire was profiled, and TCRdb retains in-frame clones only, with some absent. In the table there are about 77,000 clones, roughly 80% of which are singletons. Sequences were derived from CD4+ or CD8+ T cells sorted from blood, sampled in a trial of the OX40 agonist ivuxolimab. The source is an adult with an advanced solid tumor such as melanoma, head and neck, liver or kidney cancer.

The gene calls are TRBV5-1 and TRBJ1-4; 12 nucleotides align to TRBD1. The CDR3 sequence is 16 residues long. Losses at the gene ends were 4 bases for V and 4 bases for J; bases not matched to a gene: 5. Per germline, CDR1 SGHRS and CDR2 YFSETQ. CDR3 sequence (DNA): TGCGCCAGCAGCCCCGGGACAGGGGGCTTTAATGAAAAACTGTTTTTT. As protein: CASSPGTGGFNEKLFF.

The chain employs TRBV7-2 and TRBJ1-3; TRBD1 matches 7 bases. Germline V gene lookup returns CDR1 SGHTA and CDR2 FQGNSA. The trim removed 3 bases at V and 4 bases at J, leaving 6 bases unmatched. The CDR3 runs 15 residues. CDR3 DNA: TGTGCCAGCAGCTTTGGCGGGACAGCCGGAAACACCATATATTTT. Its translation is CASSFGGTAGNTIYF.

The chain has TRBV9 and TRBJ2-3, with D perhaps TRBD1 (5 bases). The CDR3 is made up of 14 amino acids. V was clipped by 0 bases and J by 2 bases, with 7 bases between them. The germline gives CDR1 SGDLS, CDR2 YYNGEE. The CDR3 nucleotides are TGTGCCAGCAGCGTAGTTGGACACACAGATACGCAGTATTTT. It translates to CASSVVGHTDTQYF.

The V gene is TRBV14, the J gene TRBJ2-7, with D tentatively TRBD1 (6 bases). Deletions cut 4 bases from V and 3 bases from J, with 13 bases between. The CDR3 has 14 residues. Germline CDR1 reads SGHDN; CDR2 reads FVKESK. For the CDR3, the DNA is TGTGCCAGCAGCCTCCGACAGGCCATCTACGAGCAGTACTTC. This codes for CASSLRQAIYEQYF.

The V and J genes are TRBV29-1 and TRBJ2-3; no clear D. V was pared by 4 bases and J by 2 bases, with 7 bases between. CDR3 size: 12 residues. Germline assignment: CDR1 SQVTM and CDR2 ANQGSEA. CDR3: CSVVAVTDTQYF. The CDR3 bases are TGCAGCGTTGTGGCAGTCACAGATACGCAGTATTTT.

The V call is TRBV7-9, the J call TRBJ2-1, with unresolved D. This CDR3 spans 12 amino acids. Deletions cut 3 bases from V and 6 bases from J, with 6 bases between. The germline V gene encodes CDR1 SEHNR and CDR2 FQNEAQ (reference sequence). The chain's CDR3 is CASSLNSNEQFF. The CDR3 coding sequence is TGTGCCAGCAGCTTGAATTCCAATGAGCAGTTCTTC.

There are a few counts of this clone. CDR3 sequence (DNA): TGTGCCAGCAGTGAAGGGACAGGGGACACCGGGGAGCTGTTTTTT. Its translation is CASSEGTGDTGELFF. The gene calls are TRBV6-1 and TRBJ2-2, with TRBD1 matching over 9 bases. This CDR3 contains 15 residues. The V gene end was trimmed by 1 base and the J gene end by 3 bases; junction bases not matched to a gene: 0. Germline loops: CDR1 MNHNS, CDR2 SASEGT.

J is TRBJ2-1 and V is TRBV7-2, with 9 bases aligning to TRBD2. This CDR3 contains 15 residues. Trimming cost V 1 base and J 8 bases; bases outside gene matches: 6. Germline V gives CDR1 SGHTA, CDR2 FQGNSA. The CDR3 DNA follows: TGTGCCAGCAGCTTAGTAAGTAGCGGGAGTTATGAGCAGTTCTTC. Its translation: CASSLVSSGSYEQFF.

The chain joins TRBV11-2 to TRBJ2-3; 15 nucleotides align to TRBD2. V was clipped by 5 bases and J by 4 bases; unmatched bases: 4. Germline-derived CDR1 and CDR2 are SGHAT and FQNNGV. The CDR3 spans 16 residues. The CDR3 loop is CASSQGLAGGADTQYF. The CDR3 DNA reads TGTGCCAGCAGCCAAGGACTAGCGGGAGGGGCAGATACGCAGTATTTT.

The J gene is TRBJ2-1, the V gene TRBV14; 9 nucleotides line up with TRBD2. CDR1 and CDR2 (germline): SGHDN, FVKESK. The V and J ends lost 0 bases and 7 bases, in that order; junction bases with no gene match: 10. CDR3 length: 17 amino acids. The CDR3 protein is CASSQDREVTSGNEQFF. CDR3 nucleotides: TGTGCCAGCAGCCAAGATAGAGAGGTGACTAGCGGTAATGAGCAGTTCTTC.

The rearrangement uses TRBV6-5 and TRBJ1-5, with 8 bases that match TRBD1. The CDR3 length is 13 residues. V was pared by 5 bases and J by 7 bases, with 4 bases of the junction left unmatched. CDR1 and CDR2 from the germline V gene are MNHEY and SVGAGI. Here the CDR3 reads CASSPDRDQPQHF. The CDR3, as DNA: TGTGCCAGCAGTCCGGACAGGGACCAGCCCCAGCATTTT.

V and J are TRBV5-4 and TRBJ1-1; the match to TRBD1 covers 8 bases. The CDR3 consists of 14 residues. Germline CDR1 is SGHNT and CDR2 is YYREEE (reference sequence). Trimming at V came to 4 bases and at J to 2 bases, leaving 4 bases not matched to a gene. The DNA for the CDR3 is TGTGCCAGCAGCCGCACAGGGGGAAACACTGAAGCTTTCTTT. As protein: CASSRTGGNTEAFF.

This sequence joins TRBV30 and TRBJ2-5; no firm D call. V dropped 3 bases and J dropped 4 bases, with 9 bases sitting between them. The CDR3 spans 12 residues. From germline, CDR1 is GTSNPN and CDR2 SVGIG (reference sequence). The CDR3 protein is CAWRMHLETQYF. The CDR3 nucleotides read TGTGCCTGGAGAATGCATCTAGAGACCCAGTACTTC.

The V call is TRBV5-4, the J call TRBJ1-2; 7 nucleotides match TRBD1. V shed 4 bases and J 6 bases; nucleotides not matched to a gene: 9. The V gene's germline CDR1 is SGHNT and CDR2 YYREEE (reference sequence). The CDR3 consists of 14 residues. In nucleotides, the CDR3 is TGTGCCAGCAGCCCCCGACAGGGACGGGATGGCTACACCTTC. It translates to CASSPRQGRDGYTF.

This clone has only one observation. This sequence joins TRBV5-1 and TRBJ2-2; D uncertain. Germline lookup yields CDR1 SGHRS and CDR2 YFSETQ. Trimming took 1 base from V and 4 from J, leaving 8 bases between them. The CDR3 loop spans 14 amino acids. The CDR3 DNA is TGCGCCAGCAGCTTGATGGCGGTCACCGGGGAGCTGTTTTTT. Its translation is CASSLMAVTGELFF.

This rearrangement joins TRBV7-2 to TRBJ1-4, with D possibly being TRBD1 (6 bases). The V gene lost 1 base and the J gene lost 6 bases, with 9 bases spanning the gap. The V gene's germline CDR1 is SGHTA and CDR2 FQGNSA. This CDR3 region has 14 residues. CDR3 bases: TGTGCCAGCAGCTTAGTTAGGGGGGATGAAAAACTGTTTTTT. The encoded protein is CASSLVRGDEKLFF. The full variable domain, in which reference TRBV7-2 and TRBJ1-4 provide the parts outside the CDR3, is GAGVSQSPSNKVTEKGKDVELRCDPISGHTALYWYRQSLGQGLEFLIYFQGNSAPDKSGLPSDRFSAERTGGSVSTLTIQRTQQEDSAVYLCASSLVRGDEKLFFGSGTQLSVL.

V usage is TRBV11-3 and J usage is TRBJ2-7, with unresolved D. CDR1 SGHNT and CDR2 YENEEA come from the germline V gene. The germline V and J ends were trimmed by 2 bases and 5 bases, with 4 bases remaining between them. The CDR3 sequence is 11 residues long. CDR3 loop: CASSLTHEQYF. Here the CDR3 DNA reads TGTGCCAGCAGCTTAACCCACGAGCAGTACTTC.

This rearrangement joins TRBV29-1 to TRBJ1-4; TRBD1 aligns across 7 bases. The CDR3 contains 14 residues. Germline V gene data show CDR1 as SQVTM and CDR2 as ANQGSEA. V trimming: 4 bases; J trimming: 4 bases; junction bases outside the gene matches: 6. CDR3 DNA: TGCAGCGTTGCCGGACAGGCCCTTAATGAAAAACTGTTTTTT. Translation gives CSVAGQALNEKLFF.

This clone qualifies as large. This chain connects TRBV21-1 to TRBJ1-4; the tabulated D call, TRBD1, remains unverified against the DNA. TRBV21-1 is designated a pseudogene. CDR3 length: 14 amino acids. CDR3 nucleotides: TGTGCCAGCAGCGGGGCGACAGGGAACGAAAAACTGTTTTTT. As protein: CASSGATGNEKLFF.

The rearrangement uses TRBV29-1 and TRBJ2-2; 7 bases map to TRBD1. V lost 7 bases, J lost 0 bases, and 8 bases stayed unmatched. Germline values: CDR1 SQVTM, CDR2 ANQGSEA. The CDR3 runs 15 residues. The chain's CDR3 is CSASRQGPNTGELFF. The DNA for the CDR3 is TGCAGCGCTTCAAGACAGGGCCCGAACACCGGGGAGCTGTTTTTT.

This chain joins TRBV7-6 and TRBJ2-7; TRBD1 might be the D (5 bases). Germline CDR1 is SGHVS and CDR2 is FNYEAQ. Trimming stripped 2 bases from V and 2 bases from J, with 16 bases between. CDR3 length: 16 residues. This CDR3 is CASSLKEDSGTYEQYF. In DNA, the CDR3 is TGTGCCAGCAGCTTAAAGGAAGACAGTGGCACCTACGAGCAGTACTTC.

The CDR3: CASSLKGTEAFF. CDR3 nucleotide sequence: TGTGCCAGCAGTTTGAAAGGCACTGAAGCTTTCTTT. The rearrangement joins TRBV27 to TRBJ1-1; no clear D gene. With 3 bases removed from V and 4 bases from J, the gap between germline ends came to 6 bases. The CDR3 extends over 12 amino acids. Germline CDR1 MNHEY, CDR2 SMNVEV (reference sequence).

This clone has only a few counts. CDR3 sequence: CASSDQGASSNQPQHF. CDR3 sequence (DNA): TGTGCCAGCAGTGATCAGGGGGCATCGAGCAATCAGCCCCAGCATTTT. The chain employs TRBV2 and TRBJ1-5, with 8 bases aligning to TRBD1. Germline trimming cut 3 bases from V and 1 base from J; bases unmatched to any gene: 5. CDR3 length: 16 residues. The germline gives CDR1 SNHLY, CDR2 FYNNEI. The full variable domain, completed using reference TRBV2 and TRBJ1-5, is EPEVTQTPSHQVTQMGQEVILRCVPISNHLYFYWYRQILGQKVEFLVSFYNNEISEKSEIFDDQFSVERPDGSNFTLKIRSTKLEDSAMYFCASSDQGASSNQPQHFGDGTRLSIL.